Listed here are 2 T cell receptor beta chains from one sample, sequenced in a study of T-cell reconstitution after alpha-beta-depleted transplantation in children. As it was prepared, the TCRbeta library received unique molecular identifiers. MiXCR was run by TCRdb on the PCR reads, yielding one entry per CDR3 protein. The repertoire holds 200,000 to 250,000 distinct CDR3 sequences, around 7.5% seen once, with approximately 6.3% in the top ten. Sequences were derived from PBMCs, mostly from graft donor cells, sampled 180 days after TCRalphabeta/CD19-depleted stem cell transplant. Receptors originate from a male patient aged 10-17 years who had a stem cell transplant for acute lymphoblastic leukemia, so the T cells may come from the graft donor.

There are many counts of this clonotype. The J gene is TRBJ2-7, the V gene TRBV7-9; 8 bases map to TRBD1. The length of the CDR3 is 16 residues. After removal of 5 bases from V and 2 bases from J, the junction contained 11 bases not matched to a gene. Germline assignment: CDR1 SEHNR and CDR2 FQNEAQ (reference sequence). The DNA of the CDR3 is TGTGCCAGCAGCCCTCCCCAGGGGACAGGCCCCTACGAGCAGTACTTC. It translates to CASSPPQGTGPYEQYF.

This clonotype was observed at least ten times. The chain couples TRBV18 to TRBJ1-5; no firm D call. CDR3 length equals 12 residues. Trimming pared 3 bases from V and 3 bases from J, leaving 3 bases between. Germline CDR1 reads KGHSH; CDR2 reads LQKENI. CDR3 loop: CASSPDNQPQHF. In DNA, the CDR3 is TGTGCCAGCTCACCCGACAATCAGCCCCAGCATTTT. The variable domain in full, completed from reference TRBV18 and TRBJ1-5, reads NAGVMQNPRHLVRRRGQEARLRCSPMKGHSHVYWYRQLPEEGLKFMVYLQKENIIDESGMPKERFSAEFPKEGPSILRIQQVVRGDSAAYFCASSPDNQPQHFGDGTRLSIL.